This T cell receptor (beta chain) was recorded in a study of cytomegalovirus exposure and HLA in healthy donors. This clone showed up just a few times. 13 Jbeta primers and 60 Vbeta primers were used for the PCR. Libraries were prepared by immunoSEQ multiplex PCR; TCRdb keeps only in-frame clonotypes and omits some of them. Found here are about 150,000 clones, 65% to 85% of them singletons; the top ten hold approximately 3%. This CDR3 contains 18 residues. V was clipped by 5 bases and J by 0 bases; unmatched bases: 11. Germline V CDR1 and CDR2: SGHVS, FQNEAQ. This sequence joins TRBV7-8 and TRBJ1-1; 11 bases agree with TRBD1. The sample was PBMCs. The TCR was taken from a man between 18 and 35 years old in good health and CMV-seronegative. The CDR3 here is CASSDPGQGGMMNTEAFF. CDR3 bases: TGTGCCAGCAGCGACCCGGGACAGGGGGGAATGATGAACACTGAAGCTTTCTTT.